Listed here are 24 T cell receptor beta chains from one sample, sequenced in a study of post-analysis software for immune sequencing data. Whole-study findings and limits: Patients showed TRBV5-6, TRBV5-1 and TRBV20-1 among roughly 5 TRBV segments more frequent than in controls.

Their target antigens are unknown. Every TCR beta cDNA library bore unique molecular identifiers. TCRdb used MiXCR to reprocess the PCR reads, holding one entry per CDR3 protein. The sample has approximately 160,000 distinct CDR3 sequences, about 29% seen once. Sequenced input: blood. The source of these receptors is a girl under 18 with multiple sclerosis.

This clonotype was observed many times. The chain employs TRBV5-6 and TRBJ2-7; 7 nucleotides agree with TRBD2. Germline V gene sequence: CDR1 SGHDT, CDR2 YYEEEE. The CDR3 runs 14 residues. After removal of 6 bases from V and 4 bases from J, the junction contained 10 bases not matched to a gene. The CDR3 sequence: CASTLWLAVYEQYF. DNA for the CDR3: TGTGCCAGCACCCTGTGGCTAGCGGTATACGAGCAGTACTTC.

Many counts were recorded for this clonotype. CDR3 region: CSVGGGQGSETQYF. The CDR3 coding sequence is TGCAGCGTGGGGGGCGGCCAGGGGTCAGAGACCCAGTACTTC. This rearrangement joins TRBV29-1 to TRBJ2-5, with D possibly called TRBD1 or TRBD2 (6 bases each). CDR3 length: 14 amino acids. Trimming shortened V by 6 bases and J by 4 bases, and 18 bases separated the two germline ends. CDR1 is SQVTM and CDR2 is ANQGSEA in the germline V gene.

This clonotype was observed at least ten times. The chain joins TRBV20-1 to TRBJ1-2; 8 bases fit TRBD1. V dropped 6 bases and J dropped 6; count of bases not matched to a gene: 9. CDR3 length: 13 amino acids. CDR1 and CDR2 (germline): DFQATT, SNEGSKA (reference sequence). DNA for the CDR3: TGCAGTGCCGACGCCGGGACAGGAGATGGCTACACCTTC. Its protein is CSADAGTGDGYTF.

With respect to this clonotype: A much larger clonotype is one base distant, so this may be a read error. The J gene is TRBJ1-1, the V gene TRBV4-1; 11 bases fit TRBD1. The CDR3 length is 15 residues. V gave up 2 bases and J gave up 7 bases; unmatched junction bases: 6. Germline CDR1 MGHRA, CDR2 YSYEKL. In nucleotides, the CDR3 is TGCGCCAGCAGCCAAACGGGACAGGGGGTCGGTGAAGCTTTCTTT. Its protein is CASSQTGQGVGEAFF.

In the case of this clonotype: A much larger clone lies a single base off, so this may be a read error. This chain uses TRBV2 with TRBJ2-1, with 7 bases matching TRBD2. V lost 5 bases to trimming and J lost 7 bases; unmatched junction nucleotides: 11. The CDR3 is made up of 15 amino acids. Germline V gives CDR1 SNHLY, CDR2 FYNNEI. The CDR3 DNA is TGTGCCAGCAGTCCCGGGACTAACCCTTTGAATGAGCAGTTCTTC. This translates into CASSPGTNPLNEQFF. The full variable domain, with the rest looked up from reference TRBV2 and TRBJ2-1, is EPEVTQTPSHQVTQMGQEVILRCVPISNHLYFYWYRQILGQKVEFLVSFYNNEISEKSEIFDDQFSVERPDGSNFTLKIRSTKLEDSAMYFCASSPGTNPLNEQFFGPGTRLTVL.

Concerning this clonotype itself: The junction departs from the called germline gene at one end, perhaps through a read error. This chain links TRBV24-1 with TRBJ1-5; a weak D match, TRBD1 (5 bases). The CDR3 runs to 13 residues. Germline values: CDR1 KGHDR, CDR2 SFDVKD. The CDR3 loop is CATRGEGNQLQHF. CDR3 in DNA: TGTGCCACCAGAGGGGAGGGCAATCAGCTCCAGCATTTT.

Only a few counts were recorded for this clonotype. The chain is built from TRBV30 and TRBJ2-7; 8 bases agree with TRBD2. The CDR3 has 14 amino acids. Germline trimming cut 0 bases from V and 7 bases from J; bases unmatched to any gene: 8. In germline, CDR1 is GTSNPN, CDR2 SVGIG (reference sequence). CDR3 in DNA: TGTGCCTGGAGTGTGGGGACTAGTTACAATGAGCAGTACTTC. It is translated as CAWSVGTSYNEQYF.

For this clonotype: A single base separates this from a much larger clone, so it may be a read error. The V gene is TRBV3-1, the J gene TRBJ2-1; D is undetermined. Germline-derived CDR1 and CDR2 are LGHDT and YNNKEL (reference sequence). The CDR3 length is 12 residues. CDR3 protein: CTSSQSYNEQFF. DNA for the CDR3: TGTACCAGCAGCCAGTCGTACAATGAGCAGTTCTTC.

On this clonotype: A read error may be the cause here, since a much bigger clone is one base away. This rearrangement joins TRBV12-3 or TRBV12-4 to TRBJ2-3; TRBD2 matches 7 bases. CDR3 length equals 14 residues. The CDR3 region is CASSFRLAVDAQYF. For the CDR3, the DNA is TGTGCCAGCAGTTTTAGGCTAGCGGTAGATGCGCAGTATTTT.

About this clonotype itself: A much larger clone differs by one base, so this may be a read error. V is TRBV15 and J is TRBJ2-4; the match to TRBD2 covers 11 bases. The tail of the sequence fits TRBJ2-5 better, so the J call may be wrong. CDR1 is LNHNV and CDR2 is YYDKDF in the germline V gene (reference sequence). The CDR3 is 15 amino acids. CDR3: CATSILAGDRETQYF. Written as DNA, the CDR3 is TGTGCCACCAGCATACTAGCGGGAGATCGGGAGACCCAGTACTTC.

As to this clonotype: A much more abundant neighbour one base away suggests this may be a read error. This chain connects TRBV5-5 to TRBJ1-2, with D unresolved. CDR1 is SGHKS, CDR2 YYEKEE, per germline (reference sequence). This CDR3 comprises 13 residues. The CDR3 DNA sequence: TGTACCAGCAGCCTGGACGGTGACTATGGCTACACCTTC. It specifies CTSSLDGDYGYTF.

This clonotype was counted a single time. This chain connects TRBV5-1 to TRBJ2-5; D ambiguous. The germline V gene encodes CDR1 SGHRS and CDR2 YFSETQ. The CDR3 has 14 amino acids. V lost 0 bases to trimming and J lost 11 bases, with 17 bases between them. The CDR3 sequence is CASSLADSYNEQYF. The CDR3, as DNA: TGCGCCAGCAGCTTGGCTGACTCATACAATGAGCAGTACTTC.

This clonotype has ten or more counts. V gene TRBV12-3 or TRBV12-4 combines with J gene TRBJ2-7; 9 bases are a match to TRBD2. J lost 3 bases, V lost 5 bases, and 5 bases had no gene match. The CDR3 sequence is 14 residues long. The CDR3 DNA sequence: TGTGCCAGCAGTCAACTTAGCGGGAGCTACGAGCAGTACTTC. Amino acids: CASSQLSGSYEQYF.

A few counts support this clonotype. The chain couples TRBV30 to TRBJ2-5, with 9 positions matching TRBD1. The DNA end favors TRBJ2-7, so the J call may be wrong. Germline CDR1 is GTSNPN and CDR2 is SVGIG (reference sequence). The CDR3 has 12 residues. CDR3 in amino acids: CTPQGALNEQYF. CDR3 nucleotides: TGTACCCCACAGGGGGCGTTAAACGAGCAGTACTTC.

Notes on this clonotype: With a much larger clone just one base away, this may be a read error. The gene calls are TRBV20-1 and TRBJ2-3, with TRBD2 matching over 7 bases. This CDR3 spans 15 amino acids. Germline V gene lookup returns CDR1 DFQATT and CDR2 SNEGSKA (reference sequence). The ends lost 0 bases at V and 2 bases at J; junction bases unmatched: 5. The chain's CDR3 is CSAREGGTYTDTQYF. As DNA, the CDR3 is TGCAGTGCTAGAGAGGGGGGGACTTACACAGATACGCAGTATTTT.

About this clonotype: At one of its ends the junction is not consistent with the germline gene, which may arise from a read error. V and J are TRBV19 and TRBJ2-3; D remains unclear. Per the germline V gene, CDR1 is LNHDA and CDR2 is SQIVND (reference sequence). This CDR3 has 18 amino acids. CDR3 amino acids: CTSNPGPVGREYTDTQYF. CDR3 coding DNA: TGTACCAGTAACCCTGGACCGGTCGGACGAGAGTACACAGATACGCAGTATTTT.

This chain links TRBV16 with TRBJ2-7; TRBD1 aligns across 8 bases. V trimming: 2 bases; J trimming: 12 bases; junction bases outside the gene matches: 6. There are 12 residues in the CDR3. CDR1 KGHSY and CDR2 FQNENV come from the germline V gene. The CDR3, as DNA: TGTGCCAGCAGCCAAGACCGGGACAGGTTGTACTTC. As protein: CASSQDRDRLYF.

This clonotype was recorded at least ten times. The genes are TRBV20-1 and TRBJ2-1; 10 bases align to TRBD2. The germline V gene encodes CDR1 DFQATT and CDR2 SNEGSKA (reference sequence). This CDR3 contains 16 residues. V trimming: 1 base; J trimming: 3 bases; junction bases outside the gene matches: 6. This chain's CDR3 is CSARGYGLAVYNEQFF. CDR3 sequence (DNA): TGCAGTGCTAGAGGGTATGGACTAGCGGTCTACAATGAGCAGTTCTTC.

This clonotype was counted a few times. The genes are TRBV27 and TRBJ1-2, with 8 nucleotides matching TRBD1. Germline V gives CDR1 MNHEY, CDR2 SMNVEV (reference sequence). CDR3 length equals 18 residues. The V gene end was trimmed by 6 bases and the J gene end by 2 bases; junction bases not matched to a gene: 17. The CDR3 here is CASRPGQGGLPRNYGYTF. The CDR3 DNA is TGTGCCAGCAGACCCGGACAGGGCGGCCTACCGAGGAACTATGGCTACACCTTC.

As for this clonotype: A much larger clonotype is one base distant, so this may be a read error. The chain is built from TRBV4-1 and TRBJ1-1; D not certain. The ends were cut back, 5 bases at V and 1 base at J, with 8 bases in the middle. The CDR3 has 13 amino acids. CDR1 is MGHRA, CDR2 YSYEKL, per germline. CDR3 nucleotides: TGCGCCAGCAGCGCACGGGGGAACACTGAAGCTTTCTTT. This encodes CASSARGNTEAFF.

Comment on this clonotype: This may be a read error: a much more frequent sequence differs by one nucleotide. The chain couples TRBV9 to TRBJ1-2; weak D call: TRBD1 (5 bases). Looked up from germline, CDR1 is SGDLS and CDR2 is YYNGEE. The CDR3 contains 15 residues. The CDR3 is CAGSVDEGDSDGYTF. CDR3 sequence (DNA): TGTGCCGGCAGCGTAGACGAAGGGGACTCGGATGGCTACACCTTC.

V and J are TRBV6-1 and TRBJ2-1, with a tentative D call TRBD1 (6 bases). The V end lost 6 bases, the J end lost 9 bases, and 15 bases lay between the germline ends. Looked up from germline, CDR1 is MNHNS and CDR2 is SASEGT. CDR3 size: 13 residues. CDR3 coding DNA: TGTGCCAGCAGCACGATCCCGGACAGTGAGCAGTTCTTC. As protein: CASSTIPDSEQFF.

A remark on this clonotype: This sequence may be a read error, since a much larger clone differs from it by one base. V is TRBV7-6 and J is TRBJ2-1, with a tentative D call TRBD1 (5 bases). This CDR3 comprises 11 residues. The V end was cut by 10 bases, the J end by 15 bases, with 19 bases between. CDR1 and CDR2 (germline): SGHVS, FNYEAQ. For the CDR3, the DNA is TGTGCCAACACCTCCGAGACAGTATTGTTCTTC. Its protein is CANTSETVLFF.

About this clonotype: A single base separates this from a much larger clone, so it may be a read error. The CDR3: CSVQIRETQFF. CDR3 nucleotide sequence: TGCAGCGTTCAGATCCGCGAGACCCAGTTCTTC. The rearrangement links TRBV29-1 to TRBJ2-1, with no clear D. This CDR3 region has 11 residues. The V end was cut by 5 bases, the J end by 13 bases, with 15 bases between. CDR1 is SQVTM, CDR2 ANQGSEA, per germline.